This entry lists 4 T cell receptor beta chains sequenced from one sample in a study of Graves' ophthalmopathy and Graves' hyperthyroidism. Investigators amplified TCR beta CDR3 regions from RNA transcripts. Scientists carried out first-round RT-PCR using HTBI primers and then a second-round multiplex PCR. MiXCR was run by TCRdb on the multiplex PCR reads, yielding one entry per CDR3 protein. The table shows 400,000 or so distinct CDR3 sequences, with 15% occurring only once. The sequencing sample was made of peripheral blood. The source is a woman aged 18-30 years with stable Graves' hyperthyroidism.

The table lists this clonotype with a few counts. This chain joins TRBV4-2 and TRBJ2-5, with 9 bases that match TRBD2. J was trimmed by 5 bases and V by 0 bases; bases with no gene match: 13. The germline gives CDR1 LGHNA, CDR2 YNFKEQ. The CDR3 has 18 residues. CDR3 in amino acids: CASSQDSFSGGRVETQYF. CDR3 DNA: TGTGCCAGCAGCCAAGATTCTTTTAGCGGGGGCCGGGTTGAGACCCAGTACTTC.

This clonotype was counted between two and nine times. The rearrangement uses TRBV20-1 and TRBJ1-6; 7 nucleotides line up with TRBD1. The CDR3 extends over 13 amino acids. The V gene's germline CDR1 is DFQATT and CDR2 SNEGSKA (reference sequence). V shed 5 bases and J 4 bases; nucleotides not matched to a gene: 2. The CDR3 coding sequence is TGCAGTGCTTGGACAGGTTATAATTCACCCCTCCACTTT. It encodes CSAWTGYNSPLHF.

This clonotype came up a few times. The J gene is TRBJ1-1, the V gene TRBV6-1; TRBD1 aligns across 8 bases. There are 14 residues in the CDR3. Trimming cost V 6 bases and J 4 bases; bases outside gene matches: 7. Looked up from germline, CDR1 is MNHNS and CDR2 is SASEGT. The CDR3 region has the DNA TGTGCCAGCAGAAAGGACAGGGAAGGCACTGAAGCTTTCTTT. Its translation: CASRKDREGTEAFF.

Many counts were recorded for this clonotype. The CDR3 spells CASSIGGPAFF. CDR3 in DNA: TGTGCCAGTAGTATAGGGGGGCCAGCTTTCTTT. This chain joins TRBV19 and TRBJ1-1, with a possible D match to TRBD1 (6 bases). Trimming cost V 1 base and J 10 bases, with 7 bases left between them. The germline gives CDR1 LNHDA, CDR2 SQIVND (reference sequence). The CDR3 has 11 amino acids.